This TCR beta chain was observed in a study of metastatic and nonmetastatic thyroid tumors. Study overall: Both malignant and benign thyroid patients supplied peripheral blood and tumor or nodule tissue samples, across which the repertoires of these patients were then compared.

General study findings and limits: Benign nodules were reported to have significantly lower TCR beta diversity than malignant thyroid tumors, in blood and tumor.

Source study methods: The distant-metastasis classifier for papillary thyroid cancer was built from CDR3 differences across clinicopathological groups. TCRdb recomputed clones from the PCR reads via MiXCR. The V and J calls, along with clone size, are taken from TCRdb and not from the paper's own processing. The repertoire consists of roughly 65,000 clones, with approximately 15% occurring once and the leading ten covering about 6%. This clone was counted ten times or more. As yet, its antigen is unknown. V dropped 1 base and J dropped 4 bases, with 13 bases sitting between them. The CDR3 covers 15 residues. The V gene's germline CDR1 is SGHTA and CDR2 FQGTGA. Thyroid surgery was performed in patients who had received no treatment beforehand.

V is TRBV7-3 and J is TRBJ2-5; tentatively, D is TRBD1 or TRBD2 (5 bases each). The sequence derives from a male donor with papillary thyroid cancer or a benign thyroid nodule (not recorded which). Some clones in this sample may be carry-over from other donors' samples. The sample comprised blood. The CDR3 loop is CASSLNGYGGETQYF. The DNA of the CDR3 is TGTGCCAGCAGCTTAAACGGTTATGGGGGAGAGACCCAGTACTTC.